The following is a TCR beta chain sequence with its context. The TEMRA cells underwent FACS enrichment, while the CD8+ and CD4+ T cells underwent negative isolation. After extraction with the RNeasy kit, about 0.5 to 1 ug of the RNA was reverse transcribed using random hexamers. The TCR beta CDR3 was amplified by immunoSEQ multiplex PCR across 54 Vbeta, 13 Jbeta. TCRdb passed the immunoSEQ multiplex PCR reads through MiXCR, listing each CDR3 protein once. The repertoire has about 200,000 distinct CDR3 sequences, around nine tenths of them found once; the top ten carry 0.085% to 0.1%. The sample belongs to a study of CD8 T cells in Susac syndrome. The ends lost 5 bases at V and 0 bases at J; junction bases unmatched: 12. The CDR3 covers 21 residues. Germline V gives CDR1 MNHNS, CDR2 SASEGT.

The chain recombines TRBV6-1 with TRBJ2-6; TRBD2 aligns across 14 bases. This TCR was sampled from a human donor with Susac syndrome. Sequences were obtained from CD4+ T cells from PBMCs. CDR3 region: CASSTPGLAGAPRSGANVLTF. In DNA, the CDR3 is TGTGCCAGCAGTACACCGGGACTAGCGGGAGCCCCTCGCTCTGGGGCCAACGTCCTGACTTTC.